This T cell receptor (beta chain) was found in a study of multiple sclerosis patients with progressive multifocal leukoencephalopathy. Study-wide findings and caveats: The findings' link to JC virus versus immunocompromise remained uncertain.

Comments on this clone: The antigen is undetermined. One junction end does not reproduce the germline sequence, and a read error may be involved. Other DNA sequences of this sample code for an identical CDR3.

Method: immunoSEQ multiplex PCR; TCRdb's copy keeps in-frame clones and lacks some. The sample lists roughly 32,000 clones; roughly 89% were seen once. The time point denotes: time of PML onset. The sequencing used PBMCs, collected from a patient treated with natalizumab. This receptor was identified in a woman aged 40 to 49 with progressive multifocal leukoencephalopathy.

CDR3 coding DNA: TGTGCCAGCAGCTTGGTGGGGACAGGGGAAGAGACTCAGTACTTC. It codes for CASSLVGTGEETQYF. This chain links TRBV5-6 with TRBJ2-5; 10 bases are a match to TRBD1. The CDR3 contains 15 residues. Germline V gives CDR1 SGHDT, CDR2 YYEEEE.